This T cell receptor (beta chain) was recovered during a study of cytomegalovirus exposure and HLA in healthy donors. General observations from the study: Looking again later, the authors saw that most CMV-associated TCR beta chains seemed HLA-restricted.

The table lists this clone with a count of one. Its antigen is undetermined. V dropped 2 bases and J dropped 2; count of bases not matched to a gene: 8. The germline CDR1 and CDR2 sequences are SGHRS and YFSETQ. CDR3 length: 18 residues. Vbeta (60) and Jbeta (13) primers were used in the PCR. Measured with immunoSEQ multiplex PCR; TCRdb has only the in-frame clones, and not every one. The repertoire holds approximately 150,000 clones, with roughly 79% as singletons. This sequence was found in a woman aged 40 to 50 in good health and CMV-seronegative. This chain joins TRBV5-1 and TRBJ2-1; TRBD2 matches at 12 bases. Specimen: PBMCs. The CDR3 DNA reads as TGCGCCAGCAGCTTTTCTAGCGGGAGGGCCAGCCCCTACAATGAGCAGTTCTTC. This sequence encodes CASSFSSGRASPYNEQFF. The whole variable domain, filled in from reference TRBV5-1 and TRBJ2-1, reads KAGVTQTPRYLIKTRGQQVTLSCSPISGHRSVSWYQQTPGQGLQFLFEYFSETQRNKGNFPGRFSGRQFSNSRSEMNVSTLELGDSALYLCASSFSSGRASPYNEQFFGPGTRLTVL.